This T cell receptor beta chain was sequenced during a study of blood T cells in healthy people across ages. Isolated PBMCs totaled at least 7 million in each sample. Trimming took off 5 bases at V and 3 bases at J, with 11 bases between the two ends. Germline values: CDR1 LNHDA, CDR2 SQIVND (reference sequence). The CDR3 is 14 residues long. Using a J-beta primer mix together with a sample-barcoded 5' primer, a second PCR was run for roughly 6 to 11 cycles. TCRdb itself ran the 5' RACE reads through MiXCR, one entry per CDR3 protein. The table shows more than 650,000 distinct CDR3 sequences, with around a fifth occurring only once.

The sequence came from a man in his 70s in good health. Input material: blood. The rearrangement uses TRBV19 and TRBJ1-5; D is possibly TRBD1 (5 bases). The CDR3 DNA reads as TGTGCCAGTAGTGTCCAGGGTAACAATCAGCCCCAGCATTTT. Amino acids: CASSVQGNNQPQHF.